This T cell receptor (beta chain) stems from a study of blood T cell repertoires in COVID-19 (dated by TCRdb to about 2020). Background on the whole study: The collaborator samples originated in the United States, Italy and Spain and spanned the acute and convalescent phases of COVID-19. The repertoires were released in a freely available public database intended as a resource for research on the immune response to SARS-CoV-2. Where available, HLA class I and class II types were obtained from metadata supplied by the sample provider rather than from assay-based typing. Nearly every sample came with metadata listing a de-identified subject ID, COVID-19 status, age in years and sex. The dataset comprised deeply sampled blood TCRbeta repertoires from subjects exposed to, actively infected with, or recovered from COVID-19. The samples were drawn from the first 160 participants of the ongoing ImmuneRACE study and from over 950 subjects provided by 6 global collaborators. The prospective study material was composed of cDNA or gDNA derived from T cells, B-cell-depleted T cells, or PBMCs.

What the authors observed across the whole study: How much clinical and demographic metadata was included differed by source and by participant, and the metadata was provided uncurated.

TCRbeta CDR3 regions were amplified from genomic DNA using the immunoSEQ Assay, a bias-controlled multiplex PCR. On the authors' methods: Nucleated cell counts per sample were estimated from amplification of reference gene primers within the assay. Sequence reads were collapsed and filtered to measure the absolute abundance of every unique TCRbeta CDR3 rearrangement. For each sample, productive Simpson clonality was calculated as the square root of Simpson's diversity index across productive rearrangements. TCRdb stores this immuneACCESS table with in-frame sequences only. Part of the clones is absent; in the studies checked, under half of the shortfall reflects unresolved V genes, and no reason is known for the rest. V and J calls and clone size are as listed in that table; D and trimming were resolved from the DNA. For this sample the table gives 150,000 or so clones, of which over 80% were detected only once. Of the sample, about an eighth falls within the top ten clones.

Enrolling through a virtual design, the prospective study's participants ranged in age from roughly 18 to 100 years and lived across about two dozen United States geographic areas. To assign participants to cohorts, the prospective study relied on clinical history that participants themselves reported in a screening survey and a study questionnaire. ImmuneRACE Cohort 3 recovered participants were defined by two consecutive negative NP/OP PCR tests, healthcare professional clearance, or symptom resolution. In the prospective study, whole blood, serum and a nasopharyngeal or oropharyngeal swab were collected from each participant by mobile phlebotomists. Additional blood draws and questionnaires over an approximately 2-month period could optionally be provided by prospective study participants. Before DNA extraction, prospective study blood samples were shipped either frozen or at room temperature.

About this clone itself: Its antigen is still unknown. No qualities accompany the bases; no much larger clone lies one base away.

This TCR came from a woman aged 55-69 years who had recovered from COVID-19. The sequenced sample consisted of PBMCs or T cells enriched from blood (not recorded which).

The CDR3 in this case is CASSRTSGGAQETQYF. The DNA is as follows: TGTGCCAGCTCCAGGACTAGCGGGGGGGCCCAAGAGACCCAGTACTTC. The chain was built from TRBV18 and TRBJ2-5; 15 central nucleotides agree with TRBD2. The V end gives up 6 bases and the J end 1 base, leaving 3 bases in the junction not matched to a gene. Its CDR3 holds 16 amino acids, cysteine through phenylalanine. The CDR3 DNA has 48 bases and is translated from base 1. From the germline V gene, CDR1 is KGHSH and CDR2 is LQKENI.